Listed here are 30 T cell receptor beta chains from one sample, sequenced in a study of early T cells in non-severe SARS-CoV-2 infection. TCRdb ran MiXCR on the 5' RACE reads and lists one entry per CDR3 protein. The repertoire holds tens of thousands of distinct CDR3 sequences, with 6.5% to 7.5% as singletons. The sequencing used whole blood, collected at baseline. Receptors were obtained from an adult who was a healthcare worker with PCR-confirmed SARS-CoV-2 infection or an uninfected control (not recorded which).

This clonotype was seen many times. The V and J genes are TRBV3-1 and TRBJ1-5, with unresolved D. Trimming removed 6 bases at V and 7 bases at J, with 16 bases between. The CDR3 covers 14 residues. Per the germline V gene, CDR1 is LGHDT and CDR2 is YNNKEL (reference sequence). Here the CDR3 DNA reads TGTGCCAGCAGTCGTCTCTCTTTCGGCCAGCCCCAGCATTTT. Amino acid sequence: CASSRLSFGQPQHF.

This clonotype was found many times. The gene calls are TRBV6-6 and TRBJ2-3; TRBD2 aligns across 10 bases. CDR1 MNHNY and CDR2 SVGAGI come from the germline V gene (reference sequence). Germline trimming cut 2 bases from V and 5 bases from J; bases unmatched to any gene: 10. The CDR3 runs 17 residues. The CDR3 loop is CASSYHSAGGELDTQYF. The CDR3 coding sequence is TGTGCCAGCAGTTACCACTCAGCGGGGGGGGAGTTAGATACGCAGTATTTT.

Written as DNA, the CDR3 is TGCGCCAGCAGCCAGAGCGGACTCCGGGAAAAACTGTTTTTT. Protein sequence: CASSQSGLREKLFF. The chain carries TRBV4-3 and TRBJ1-4; no firm D call. With 3 bases removed from V and 8 bases from J, the gap between germline ends came to 13 bases. CDR3 length: 14 residues. Germline lookup yields CDR1 LGHNA and CDR2 YSLEER.

This clonotype was seen a handful of times. The chain links TRBV18 to TRBJ1-1; D is perhaps TRBD1 (6 bases). This CDR3 is 15 amino acids long. Germline V gives CDR1 KGHSH, CDR2 LQKENI. V was clipped by 0 bases and J by 4 bases, with 12 bases between them. The CDR3 nucleotides read TGTGCCAGCTCACCACCGGGGGCGCGGTCCACTGAAGCTTTCTTT. Amino acid sequence: CASSPPGARSTEAFF.

CDR3 sequence (DNA): TGTGCCAGCAGCCCGAAGACCCGAACAGATACGCAGTATTTT. It yields the protein CASSPKTRTDTQYF. The chain is built from TRBV13 and TRBJ2-3; D is unclear. Germline values: CDR1 PRHDT, CDR2 FYEKMQ (reference sequence). CDR3 length equals 14 residues. Trimming left V 5 bases short and J 3 bases short, with 12 bases between.

The V gene is TRBV7-6, the J gene TRBJ2-3; D might be TRBD1 (6 bases). This CDR3 has 12 residues. The V gene lost 5 bases and the J gene lost 14 bases, with 17 bases spanning the gap. The V gene's germline CDR1 is SGHVS and CDR2 FNYEAQ. The CDR3 DNA reads as TGTGCCAGCAGCGAAGCCGGGACACCTCCGTATTTT. This sequence encodes CASSEAGTPPYF. Full variable domain (missing parts from reference TRBV7-6 and TRBJ2-3): GAGVSQSPRYKVTKRGQDVALRCDPISGHVSLYWYRQALGQGPEFLTYFNYEAQQDKSGLPNDRFSAERPEGSISTLTIQRTEQRDSAMYRCASSEAGTPPYFGPGTRLTVL.

This chain joins TRBV7-2 and TRBJ1-3; 7 nucleotides match TRBD1. The V gene's germline CDR1 is SGHTA and CDR2 FQGNSA. The CDR3 covers 14 residues. The V gene end was trimmed by 5 bases and the J gene end by 3 bases; junction bases not matched to a gene: 4. CDR3 residues: CASSIRTGGNTIYF. For the CDR3, the DNA is TGTGCCAGCAGCATTAGGACAGGTGGAAACACCATATATTTT.

The CDR3 DNA reads TGTGCCAGCAGCCCGGTAGGACTAGCGGTAGACTACGAGCAGTACTTC. It yields the protein CASSPVGLAVDYEQYF. V usage is TRBV7-9 and J usage is TRBJ2-7, with 10 bases aligning to TRBD2. The germline CDR1 and CDR2 sequences are SEHNR and FQNEAQ (reference sequence). The CDR3 length is 16 residues. Trimming at V came to 5 bases and at J to 3 bases, leaving 10 bases not matched to a gene.

This clonotype was counted ten times or more. The chain links TRBV5-4 to TRBJ2-1, with TRBD2 matching 9 bases. The CDR3 is 15 residues long. The V gene end was trimmed by 0 bases and the J gene end by 5 bases; junction bases not matched to a gene: 3. Germline CDR1 reads SGHNT; CDR2 reads YYREEE (reference sequence). CDR3 sequence reads: CASSLAVAGDNEQFF. In DNA form, the CDR3 reads TGTGCCAGCAGCTTGGCGGTAGCGGGGGACAATGAGCAGTTCTTC.

There are a few counts of this clonotype. The CDR3, as DNA: TGTGCCAGCAGCCTCTACGGGGAAGCTTTCTTT. Residues: CASSLYGEAFF. The genes are TRBV7-2 and TRBJ1-1; D is unresolved. This CDR3 has 11 amino acids. The V and J ends lost 5 bases and 8 bases respectively, with 9 bases between them. Per the germline V gene, CDR1 is SGHTA and CDR2 is FQGNSA.

This clonotype was detected many times. The CDR3 loop is CASSLESETQYF. DNA for the CDR3: TGTGCCAGCAGCTTAGAATCAGAGACCCAGTACTTC. The chain combines TRBV7-2 with TRBJ2-5; D uncertain. The CDR3 loop spans 12 amino acids. V was shortened by 1 base and J by 4 bases, with 4 bases between the two germline ends. The germline CDR1 and CDR2 sequences are SGHTA and FQGNSA.

There are many counts of this clonotype. V and J are TRBV27 and TRBJ2-7; TRBD2 might be the D (5 bases). The germline V and J ends were trimmed by 7 bases and 6 bases, with 13 bases remaining between them. CDR1 and CDR2 (germline): MNHEY, SMNVEV (reference sequence). The CDR3 is made up of 12 amino acids. The CDR3 reads CASTTRGGEQYF. The CDR3 region has the DNA TGTGCCAGCACTACTCGGGGTGGCGAGCAGTACTTC.

In this sample, this clonotype turned up many times. The chain links TRBV3-1 to TRBJ1-4; the D gene is possibly TRBD1 (6 bases). V was cut by 0 bases and J by 6 bases, with 11 bases left in between. The germline V gene encodes CDR1 LGHDT and CDR2 YNNKEL (reference sequence). The CDR3 runs 15 residues. In nucleotides, the CDR3 is TGTGCCAGCAGCCAAGAGCAGGGGTGGGATGAAAAACTGTTTTTT. This encodes CASSQEQGWDEKLFF.

Ten or more counts support this clonotype. The gene calls are TRBV28 and TRBJ2-6, with 7 bases that match TRBD1. This CDR3 is 15 amino acids long. The trim removed 11 bases at V and 2 bases at J, leaving 9 bases unmatched. The germline CDR1 and CDR2 sequences are MDHEN and SYDVKM. Here the CDR3 DNA reads TGTGCCGCCACTTCGCAGGGGGCTGGGGCCAACGTCCTGACTTTC. Translation gives CAATSQGAGANVLTF.

This clonotype has ten or more counts. The gene calls are TRBV7-9 and TRBJ1-5; D is perhaps TRBD1 (6 bases). CDR1 is SEHNR, CDR2 FQNEAQ, per germline (reference sequence). This CDR3 spans 12 amino acids. Trimming left V 5 bases short and J 12 bases short, with 14 bases between. CDR3 nucleotide sequence: TGTGCCAGCAGCGTATACACAGGGCTCCAGCATTTT. Encoded protein: CASSVYTGLQHF.

This clonotype was counted between two and nine times. The chain is built from TRBV28 and TRBJ1-2, with TRBD1 as a possible D gene (5 bases). Germline V gene sequence: CDR1 MDHEN, CDR2 SYDVKM. There are 13 residues in the CDR3. V shed 6 bases and J shed 4 bases, with 12 bases lying between them. The CDR3 protein is CASRLTGLYGYTF. In DNA, the CDR3 is TGTGCCAGCAGGCTTACAGGACTCTATGGCTACACCTTC.

This clonotype was detected only a few times. V is TRBV7-8 and J is TRBJ2-2; 9 bases line up with TRBD1. Germline V gene data show CDR1 as SGHVS and CDR2 as FQNEAQ. The V segment lost 5 bases and the J segment 5 bases; nucleotides outside the gene matches: 9. The CDR3 spans 16 residues. This CDR3 reads CASSRTGVLVTGELFF. CDR3 DNA: TGTGCCAGCAGCCGGACAGGGGTTCTTGTGACCGGGGAGCTGTTTTTT. The full variable domain, completed using reference TRBV7-8 and TRBJ2-2, is GAGVSQSPRYKVAKRGQDVALRCDPISGHVSLFWYQQALGQGPEFLTYFQNEAQLDKSGLPSDRFFAERPEGSVSTLKIQRTQQEDSAVYLCASSRTGVLVTGELFFGEGSRLTVL.

The gene calls are TRBV9 and TRBJ1-3; 9 bases align to TRBD1. Germline CDR1 reads SGDLS; CDR2 reads YYNGEE. V gave up 4 bases and J gave up 2 bases; unmatched junction bases: 1. The CDR3 covers 14 residues. CDR3 region: CASSRDRAGNTIYF. Written as DNA, the CDR3 is TGTGCCAGCAGCAGGGACAGGGCTGGAAACACCATATATTTT.

This chain links TRBV18 with TRBJ2-3; possibly TRBD1 or TRBD2 for D (7 bases each). CDR1 KGHSH and CDR2 LQKENI come from the germline V gene. The CDR3 runs 18 residues. Trimming cost V 0 bases and J 9 bases, with 25 bases left between them. CDR3: CASSPPPQGGVEAMTQYF. In DNA, the CDR3 is TGTGCCAGCTCACCACCGCCCCAGGGGGGGGTCGAGGCGATGACGCAGTATTTT.

This clonotype was seen a few times. The rearrangement uses TRBV7-2 and TRBJ2-2; 8 positions agree with TRBD2. Germline values: CDR1 SGHTA, CDR2 FQGNSA. Unmatched junction bases numbered 4, after V lost 1 base and J lost 3 bases. The length of the CDR3 is 16 residues. CDR3 nucleotide sequence: TGTGCCAGCAGCTTAGTCCGGGGGGGCCACACCGGGGAGCTGTTTTTT. It codes for CASSLVRGGHTGELFF.

This clonotype was observed at least ten times. The chain recombines TRBV14 with TRBJ2-5; D unresolved. Between the trimmed V and J ends, which lost 1 base and 5 bases, there was a span of 8 bases. CDR1 is SGHDN, CDR2 FVKESK, per germline. The CDR3 contains 13 residues. The CDR3 DNA is TGTGCCAGCAGCCAAGGGGTAACGGAGACCCAGTACTTC. Translation: CASSQGVTETQYF.

The chain combines TRBV7-2 with TRBJ2-1; D not certain. The CDR3 is made up of 15 amino acids. Germline CDR1 reads SGHTA; CDR2 reads FQGNSA. The V end was cut by 2 bases, the J end by 8 bases, with 16 bases between. CDR3 sequence (DNA): TGTGCCAGCAGCTTACGGCGCGGAAATAATTATGAGCAGTTCTTC. The encoded protein is CASSLRRGNNYEQFF.

The sample holds many counts of this clonotype. CDR3: CASSLDGGVGNTIYF. The CDR3 DNA is TGTGCCAGCAGCTTAGACGGGGGGGTTGGAAACACCATATATTTT. The rearrangement links TRBV7-2 to TRBJ1-3; TRBD1 might be the D (5 bases). The germline V gene encodes CDR1 SGHTA and CDR2 FQGNSA. CDR3 length equals 15 residues. Trimming took 1 base from V and 3 from J, leaving 10 bases between them.

For this clonotype: A clone one base away is much larger, so this may be a read error. The rearrangement links TRBV28 to TRBJ1-5; D is possibly TRBD2 (5 bases). Matching the DNA end better, TRBJ2-3 makes the J call doubtful. The germline V gene encodes CDR1 MDHEN and CDR2 SYDVKM. The CDR3 runs 14 residues. The CDR3, as DNA: TGTGCCAGCAGTTCCATACTGGAGGATCAGCCCCAGTATTTT. As protein: CASSSILEDQPQYF.

This clonotype has only a few counts. V usage is TRBV30 and J usage is TRBJ2-3; 13 bases fit TRBD2. Germline values: CDR1 GTSNPN, CDR2 SVGIG (reference sequence). After removal of 3 bases from V and 5 bases from J, the junction contained 5 bases not matched to a gene. The CDR3 sequence is 15 residues long. CDR3 DNA: TGTGCCTGGAGACGACTAGCGGGGGGTGTAGATACGCAGTATTTT. This gives the protein CAWRRLAGGVDTQYF. The whole variable domain, filled in from reference TRBV30 and TRBJ2-3, reads SQTIHQWPATLVQPVGSPLSLECTVEGTSNPNLYWYRQAAGRGLQLLFYSVGIGQISSEVPQNLSASRPQDRQFILSSKKLLLSDSGFYLCAWRRLAGGVDTQYFGPGTRLTVL.

The chain recombines TRBV9 with TRBJ2-4, with TRBD2 identical over 14 bases. The CDR3 loop spans 20 amino acids. CDR1 and CDR2 from the germline V gene are SGDLS and YYNGEE. V trimming: 0 bases; J trimming: 3 bases; junction bases outside the gene matches: 11. CDR3 sequence: CASSVGLAGGLTHFKNIQYF. The DNA of the CDR3 is TGTGCCAGCAGCGTAGGACTAGCGGGGGGGTTAACCCACTTCAAAAACATTCAGTACTTC.

V gene TRBV6-4 combines with J gene TRBJ1-5, with D uncertain. The CDR3 is 13 residues long. V was shortened by 8 bases and J by 4 bases, with 12 bases between the two germline ends. CDR1 is MRHNA and CDR2 is SNTAGT in the germline V gene. The CDR3 region is CASPGRINQPQHF. The CDR3 bases are TGTGCCAGCCCAGGACGGATTAATCAGCCCCAGCATTTT.

The chain has TRBV6-5 and TRBJ2-2; no definite D call. With 2 bases removed from V and 1 base from J, the gap between germline ends came to 8 bases. Germline CDR1 is MNHEY and CDR2 is SVGAGI. CDR3 size: 15 residues. The CDR3 coding sequence is TGTGCCAGCAGTTACCTAAGCGAGAACACCGGGGAGCTGTTTTTT. This sequence encodes CASSYLSENTGELFF.

This clonotype was detected ten times or more. V and J are TRBV7-9 and TRBJ2-7; TRBD1 might be the D (6 bases). Germline V gives CDR1 SEHNR, CDR2 FQNEAQ (reference sequence). The CDR3 runs to 15 residues. With 2 bases removed from V and 5 bases from J, the gap between germline ends came to 16 bases. CDR3 sequence (DNA): TGTGCCAGCAGCTTATCTTATCAGGGGAATCACGAGCAGTACTTC. It yields the protein CASSLSYQGNHEQYF.

This clonotype occurred a few times. The rearrangement joins TRBV14 to TRBJ2-1; no reliable D call. Germline loops: CDR1 SGHDN, CDR2 FVKESK. Between the trimmed V and J ends, which lost 5 bases and 6 bases, there was a span of 14 bases. The CDR3 totals 14 residues. The CDR3 reads CASSAALNLNEQFF. CDR3 in DNA: TGTGCCAGCAGCGCGGCCCTGAACCTCAATGAGCAGTTCTTC. The full variable domain, in which reference TRBV14 and TRBJ2-1 provide the parts outside the CDR3, is EAGVTQFPSHSVIEKGQTVTLRCDPISGHDNLYWYRRVMGKEIKFLLHFVKESKQDESGMPNNRFLAERTGGTYSTLKVQPAELEDSGVYFCASSAALNLNEQFFGPGTRLTVL.